This TCR beta chain comes out of a study of regulatory T cells in long-lasting Graves disease. The authors built TCR beta libraries using iRepertoire HTBI primers and Arm-PCR of CDR3 regions. TCRdb re-derived calls from the multiplex PCR reads in MiXCR, one entry per CDR3 protein. This sample carries under 450,000 distinct CDR3 sequences, roughly a quarter of them seen once, and the ten largest clones take roughly a quarter. Documented time point: persistent/refractory GD, antithyroid drugs over 5 years with positive TRAb. TCR sequences were obtained from RNA taken from PBMCs. The germline V gene encodes CDR1 MDHEN and CDR2 SYDVKM. CDR3 size: 13 residues. V lost 9 bases, J lost 4 bases, and 8 bases stayed unmatched. Remarks on this clonotype: A read error is possible here, since a much larger clone lies one base away. Because the CDR3 is missing its conserved closing phenylalanine or tryptophan, this is likely a read error.

The clonotype comes from a female donor with Graves disease. V is TRBV28 and J is TRBJ2-5; 7 bases match TRBD1. Sequenced here: peripheral blood mononuclear cells (PBMCs), sampled when the disease was refractory, from a patient treated with antithyroid drugs. Written as DNA, the CDR3 is TGTGCCAGTCATCCGACAGGGCTAGAGACCCAGTACCTC. Residues: CASHPTGLETQYL.